Listed below are T cell receptor beta chains from one sample, sequenced in a study of beta chain features in type 1 diabetes. Using immunoSEQ multiplex PCR, the repertoire was profiled, and TCRdb retains in-frame clones only, with some absent. The data show 970,000 or so clones, with roughly a sixth seen just once and about 0.02% held by the top ten. What was sequenced was naive CD4+ T cells from blood. These receptors originate from a woman under 30 in good health. The CDR3 runs from the conserved cysteine through the conserved F or W. A D gene is named only where the DNA matches it firmly. Where a row states a size, it is once, few, many or the class of an expanded clone; other rows omit it.

>-|-|TRBV2|TRBJ1-2|13
TGTGCCAGCATAGTAGGGGGGACCTATGGCTACACCTTC
CASIVGGTYGYTF
>-|-|TRBV7-9|TRBJ1-2|12
TGTGCCAGCAGCAGGGCTTCGGATGGCTACACCTTC
CASSRASDGYTF
>TRBD1|-|TRBV4-3|TRBJ2-2|14
TGCGCCAGCAGCTTCTCGACAGGGTCCGGGGAGCTGTTTTTT
CASSFSTGSGELFF
>-|few|TRBV28|TRBJ2-3|14
TGTGCCAGCAGTTTGGCGGGTTACACAGATACGCAGTATTTT
CASSLAGYTDTQYF
>TRBD1|few|TRBV19|TRBJ1-2|15
TGTGCCAGTGGAAGGAGACAGGGGCTAAACTATGGCTACACCTTC
CASGRRQGLNYGYTF
>-|few|TRBV7-9|TRBJ2-7|14
TGTGCCAGCAGCTTAGAAACCCACGGGGTCGAGCAGTACTTC
CASSLETHGVEQYF
>-|once|TRBV28|TRBJ2-7|15
TGTGCCAGCAGACCCCGGGACCGTATTTACTACGAGCAGTACTTC
CASRPRDRIYYEQYF
>-|-|TRBV18|TRBJ2-4|13
TGTGCCAGCTCACCACCGAGTCTGGGCATTCAGTACTTC
CASSPPSLGIQYF
>-|-|TRBV7-9|TRBJ1-4|14
TGTGCCAGCAGCTTCACAGACACTAATGAAAAACTGTTTTTT
CASSFTDTNEKLFF
>-|-|TRBV29-1|TRBJ1-1|14
TGCAGCGCTGCTTCCGGGACGGTGAACACTGAAGCTTTCTTT
CSAASGTVNTEAFF
>-|-|TRBV6-5|TRBJ1-1|15
TGTGCCAGCAGTTACTCGAATTGGATGAACACTGAAGCTTTCTTT
CASSYSNWMNTEAFF
>TRBD2|few|TRBV19|TRBJ2-1|14
TGTGCCAGTAGTATACTAGCGGGAGACCGTGAGCAGTTCTTC
CASSILAGDREQFF
>-|few|TRBV5-5|TRBJ2-5|14
TGTGCCAGCAGCGCAGCGACCAGACAAGAGACCCAGTACTTC
CASSAATRQETQYF
>-|-|TRBV2|TRBJ1-2|14
TGTGCCAGCAGTGAGGAGGGCCCCACTGCAGGCTACACCTTC
CASSEEGPTAGYTF
>TRBD2|-|TRBV10-3|TRBJ2-1|13
TGTGCCATAGGGACTAGCGCCTACAATGAGCAGTTCTTC
CAIGTSAYNEQFF
>TRBD1|-|TRBV5-5|TRBJ1-5|15
TGTGCCAGCAGCTGGGGACAGGGGTTGGATCAGCCCCAGCATTTT
CASSWGQGLDQPQHF
>-|few|TRBV7-2|TRBJ2-7|13
TGTGCCAGCAGCGGCCCGGGCTCCTACGAGCAGTACTTC
CASSGPGSYEQYF
>-|few|TRBV5-4|TRBJ2-5|12
TGTGCCAGCAGCTTGGCCCGTGAGACCCAGTACTTC
CASSLARETQYF